Shown below are 26 T cell receptor beta chains from a single sample sequenced in a study of T cell repertoires in cytomegalovirus infection. These receptors have no identified antigens. TCRdb processed the reads anew with MiXCR; each CDR3 protein has one entry. Of approximately 1,000,000 distinct CDR3 sequences in the sample, 25% to 40% are singletons; the top ten hold 13%. The sequences come from cultured CD8+ T cells from PBMCs, collected from culture after CMV antigen stimulation. These receptors originate from a human donor in good health (CMV status not recorded). Some clones in this sample may be carry-over from other donors' samples.

In its sample, this clonotype was seen a few times. The chain couples TRBV12-3 or TRBV12-4 to TRBJ2-5, with 9 bases fitting TRBD1. After removal of 4 bases from V and 4 bases from J, the junction contained 7 bases not matched to a gene. This CDR3 contains 15 residues. CDR3 nucleotides: TGTGCCAGCAGTTCGGGACAGGGTTTCGGAGAGACCCAGTACTTC. Its protein is CASSSGQGFGETQYF.

This clonotype was picked up many times. The gene calls are TRBV7-9 and TRBJ1-3; D gene ambiguous. Trimming took off 3 bases at V and 0 bases at J, with 6 bases between the two ends. This CDR3 is 14 amino acids long. Germline V gives CDR1 SEHNR, CDR2 FQNEAQ (reference sequence). CDR3 in amino acids: CASSFRSSGNTIYF. CDR3 nucleotides: TGTGCCAGCAGCTTCAGGAGCTCTGGAAACACCATATATTTT.

This chain joins TRBV19 and TRBJ2-2; TRBD1 matches at 8 bases. Per germline, CDR1 LNHDA and CDR2 SQIVND (reference sequence). This CDR3 is 21 amino acids long. V shed 3 bases, J shed 0 bases, and the junction held 18 bases outside the gene matches. The DNA for the CDR3 is TGTGCCAGTAGTATTCACCCCGCGACAGGGGTGAAGACTTCGAACACCGGGGAGCTGTTTTTT. Translating gives CASSIHPATGVKTSNTGELFF.

This clonotype was picked up a small number of times. The V call is TRBV6-6, the J call TRBJ1-2; possible D gene TRBD1, 6 bases. Germline lookup yields CDR1 MNHNY and CDR2 SVGAGI (reference sequence). The CDR3 is 15 residues long. The V end was cut by 6 bases, the J end by 0 bases, with 14 bases between. The CDR3 here is CASRKQGASNYGYTF. The CDR3 DNA is TGTGCCAGCAGAAAACAGGGAGCTTCTAACTATGGCTACACCTTC.

The chain links TRBV7-9 to TRBJ2-2; D not resolved. CDR1 SEHNR and CDR2 FQNEAQ come from the germline V gene (reference sequence). Trimming pared 1 base from V and 0 bases from J, leaving 12 bases between. The CDR3 length is 17 residues. The CDR3 loop reads CASSLGSINANTGELFF. The CDR3, as DNA: TGTGCCAGCAGCTTAGGATCCATTAACGCGAACACCGGGGAGCTGTTTTTT.

This chain connects TRBV19 to TRBJ1-6; no firm D call. V was clipped by 1 base and J by 4 bases, with 8 bases between them. The CDR3 contains 15 residues. CDR1 LNHDA and CDR2 SQIVND come from the germline V gene (reference sequence). CDR3 region: CASSIGARYNSPLHF. For the CDR3, the DNA is TGTGCCAGTAGTATAGGAGCCAGATATAATTCACCCCTCCACTTT.

This clonotype showed up just a few times. This chain links TRBV7-6 with TRBJ2-2, with a tentative D call TRBD1 (5 bases). Germline-derived CDR1 and CDR2 are SGHVS and FNYEAQ. The CDR3 sequence is 13 residues long. Trimming stripped 5 bases from V and 7 bases from J, with 11 bases between. CDR3 loop: CASSPTGGGELFF. In DNA form, the CDR3 reads TGTGCCAGCAGCCCAACAGGTGGCGGGGAGCTGTTTTTT.

The chain couples TRBV5-8 to TRBJ2-1; D possibly corresponds to TRBD2 (5 bases). The germline V gene has CDR1 SGHTS and CDR2 YDEGEE. This CDR3 comprises 10 residues. V lost 4 bases and J 9 bases, leaving 5 bases between the germline ends. CDR3 amino acids: CASSEGEQFF. The CDR3 coding sequence is TGTGCCAGCAGCGAGGGTGAGCAGTTCTTC.

In its sample, this clonotype was seen a few times. The V and J genes are TRBV27 and TRBJ2-1, with TRBD2 matching 7 bases. CDR3 size: 16 residues. Germline CDR1 is MNHEY and CDR2 is SMNVEV (reference sequence). Trimming took 3 bases from V and 5 from J; bases not matched to a gene: 10. The CDR3 DNA is TGTGCCAGCAGTTTTGGCCTAGCGGAGATTAACAATGAGCAGTTCTTC. It translates to CASSFGLAEINNEQFF.

This clonotype has more than one count but fewer than ten. The chain employs TRBV6-6 and TRBJ2-3; D possibly corresponds to TRBD2 (6 bases). The CDR3 covers 17 residues. The germline V gene has CDR1 MNHNY and CDR2 SVGAGI (reference sequence). Trimming stripped 6 bases from V and 6 bases from J, with 25 bases between. The CDR3, as DNA: TGTGCCAGCAGGCAAGTCACGGGACTGTACGTTCAGGATACGCAGTATTTT. It encodes CASRQVTGLYVQDTQYF.

This clonotype has more than one count but fewer than ten. The gene calls are TRBV7-8 and TRBJ2-2; D uncertain. The V and J ends lost 1 base and 3 bases respectively, with 9 bases between them. The CDR3 spans 15 residues. Germline-derived CDR1 and CDR2 are SGHVS and FQNEAQ. The CDR3 protein is CASSLERVDTGELFF. The CDR3 bases are TGTGCCAGCAGCTTAGAGCGCGTGGACACCGGGGAGCTGTTTTTT. Full variable domain (remainder filled in from reference TRBV7-8 and TRBJ2-2): GAGVSQSPRYKVAKRGQDVALRCDPISGHVSLFWYQQALGQGPEFLTYFQNEAQLDKSGLPSDRFFAERPEGSVSTLKIQRTQQEDSAVYLCASSLERVDTGELFFGEGSRLTVL.

This clonotype has a handful of counts. This sequence joins TRBV6-1 and TRBJ2-1; D gene unclear. Trimming took off 7 bases at V and 0 bases at J, with 16 bases between the two ends. This CDR3 is built from 16 residues. The V gene's germline CDR1 is MNHNS and CDR2 SASEGT. CDR3 protein: CASNPFGPVSYNEQFF. The CDR3 DNA reads TGTGCCAGCAACCCCTTCGGGCCGGTCTCCTACAATGAGCAGTTCTTC.

V and J are TRBV19 and TRBJ2-1; 7 positions match TRBD1. The germline gives CDR1 LNHDA, CDR2 SQIVND (reference sequence). The trim removed 1 base at V and 6 bases at J, leaving 3 bases unmatched. This CDR3 has 14 amino acids. The CDR3 nucleotides read TGTGCCAGTAGTATAGTAGACAGGGCCAATGAGCAGTTCTTC. It translates to CASSIVDRANEQFF.

V usage is TRBV13 and J usage is TRBJ1-1; 7 nucleotides match TRBD1. J lost 6 bases, V lost 2 bases, and 9 bases had no gene match. This CDR3 comprises 15 residues. Germline-derived CDR1 and CDR2 are PRHDT and FYEKMQ (reference sequence). Written as DNA, the CDR3 is TGTGCCAGCAGCTTACGAGCTCAGGGGGTATCTGAAGCTTTCTTT. Protein: CASSLRAQGVSEAFF.

About this clonotype: Being one base from a much bigger clone, this may be a read error. The chain combines TRBV7-6 with TRBJ1-1, with TRBD1 as a possible D gene (6 bases). Trimming took 6 bases from V and 0 from J, leaving 23 bases between them. The CDR3 consists of 18 residues. CDR1 is SGHVS, CDR2 FNYEAQ, per germline. Here the CDR3 reads CASSSKIRERGMNTEAFF. CDR3 sequence (DNA): TGTGCCAGCAGTTCGAAAATCAGGGAAAGGGGGATGAACACTGAAGCTTTCTTT.

J is TRBJ2-3 and V is TRBV27; D not certain. This CDR3 comprises 13 residues. Germline V gene data show CDR1 as MNHEY and CDR2 as SMNVEV (reference sequence). The V end lost 5 bases, the J end lost 4 bases, and 10 bases lay between the germline ends. The CDR3: CASSLLRPDTQYF. DNA for the CDR3: TGTGCCAGCAGTCTCCTTCGGCCAGATACGCAGTATTTT.

A few counts support this clonotype. This chain uses TRBV7-4 with TRBJ2-1, with a weak D call TRBD1 (6 bases). The CDR3 has 14 amino acids. CDR1 is SGHVT and CDR2 is SQSDAQ in the germline V gene. Trimming took off 4 bases at V and 4 bases at J, with 11 bases between the two ends. The CDR3 nucleotides are TGTGCCAGCAGCTCAGAGGACAGATACAATGAGCAGTTCTTC. It is translated as CASSSEDRYNEQFF.

J is TRBJ2-6 and V is TRBV7-9; 8 nucleotides align to TRBD1. The CDR3 has 17 residues. The germline V gene has CDR1 SEHNR and CDR2 FQNEAQ (reference sequence). The J segment lost 0 bases and the V segment lost 2 bases, leaving 3 bases of the junction unmatched. CDR3 region: CASSLRDRRSGANVLTF. DNA for the CDR3: TGTGCCAGCAGCTTACGGGACAGGCGCTCTGGGGCCAACGTCCTGACTTTC. Together with reference TRBV7-9 and TRBJ2-6, the CDR3 gives the full variable domain: DTGVSQNPRHKITKRGQNVTFRCDPISEHNRLYWYRQTLGQGPEFLTYFQNEAQLEKSRLLSDRFSAERPKGSFSTLEIQRTEQGDSAMYLCASSLRDRRSGANVLTFGAGSRLTVL.

This clonotype was detected a few times. This chain uses TRBV4-1 with TRBJ1-6; possible D gene TRBD1, 5 bases. V shed 6 bases and J shed 8 bases, with 17 bases lying between them. The CDR3 has 15 amino acids. Looked up from germline, CDR1 is MGHRA and CDR2 is YSYEKL. CDR3 in DNA: TGCGCCAGCAGTCCCGGGACTCCCAGGGATTCACCCCTCCACTTT. As protein: CASSPGTPRDSPLHF.

This clonotype was counted only a few times. This chain joins TRBV29-1 and TRBJ2-1; D may match TRBD1 or TRBD2 (5 bases each). V was cut by 2 bases and J by 5 bases, with 16 bases left in between. Looked up from germline, CDR1 is SQVTM and CDR2 is ANQGSEA. This CDR3 comprises 15 residues. The CDR3 region has the DNA TGCAGCGTTGAACGGATTGGGGACCATCACAATGAGCAGTTCTTC. Amino acid sequence: CSVERIGDHHNEQFF.

This clonotype appeared a single time. V and J are TRBV16 and TRBJ2-2, with TRBD2 matching 14 bases. J lost 6 bases, V lost 2 bases, and 2 bases had no gene match. This CDR3 contains 16 residues. The germline V gene encodes CDR1 KGHSY and CDR2 FQNENV. The CDR3 loop reads CASSQRTSGGPGELFF. CDR3 sequence (DNA): TGTGCCAGCAGCCAACGGACTAGCGGGGGGCCCGGGGAGCTGTTTTTT.

This clonotype has a handful of counts. The rearrangement links TRBV5-4 to TRBJ2-1; TRBD2 matches at 11 bases. The germline V gene encodes CDR1 SGHNT and CDR2 YYREEE (reference sequence). J was trimmed by 9 bases and V by 4 bases; bases with no gene match: 9. The CDR3 has 15 residues. The CDR3 spells CASSLPTSGEGEQFF. The CDR3 coding sequence is TGTGCCAGCAGCCTACCGACTAGCGGGGAGGGTGAGCAGTTCTTC.

The chain recombines TRBV4-1 with TRBJ1-1; D is uncertain. The CDR3 runs to 15 residues. The V end was cut by 0 bases, the J end by 13 bases, with 21 bases between. In germline, CDR1 is MGHRA, CDR2 YSYEKL. Here the CDR3 DNA reads TGCGCCAGCAGCCAAGATGCGGGCAGCTCCCGAGAGGGTTTCTTT. Amino acids: CASSQDAGSSREGFF.

The gene calls are TRBV19 and TRBJ1-5; D uncertain. The CDR3 totals 15 residues. Germline lookup yields CDR1 LNHDA and CDR2 SQIVND (reference sequence). The V and J ends lost 5 bases and 0 bases respectively, with 11 bases between them. This chain's CDR3 is CASSSDTYSNQPQHF. The CDR3, as DNA: TGTGCCAGTAGTTCCGACACGTATAGCAATCAGCCCCAGCATTTT.

Only a few counts were recorded for this clonotype. The chain has TRBV6-5 and TRBJ2-7; D ambiguous. The V end lost 5 bases, the J end lost 0 bases, and 11 bases lay between the germline ends. CDR1 MNHEY and CDR2 SVGAGI come from the germline V gene. This CDR3 has 14 residues. CDR3 nucleotides: TGTGCCAGCAGTGATGACAAGCGCTCCTACGAGCAGTACTTC. The encoded protein is CASSDDKRSYEQYF.

Ten or more counts support this clonotype. The V gene is TRBV7-2, the J gene TRBJ1-5; no clear D. Germline loops: CDR1 SGHTA, CDR2 FQGNSA. This CDR3 contains 15 residues. V lost 1 base to trimming and J lost 2 bases, with 9 bases between them. The CDR3 sequence is CASSLDAGGNQPQHF. The CDR3 nucleotides are TGTGCCAGCAGCTTAGATGCAGGTGGCAATCAGCCCCAGCATTTT.